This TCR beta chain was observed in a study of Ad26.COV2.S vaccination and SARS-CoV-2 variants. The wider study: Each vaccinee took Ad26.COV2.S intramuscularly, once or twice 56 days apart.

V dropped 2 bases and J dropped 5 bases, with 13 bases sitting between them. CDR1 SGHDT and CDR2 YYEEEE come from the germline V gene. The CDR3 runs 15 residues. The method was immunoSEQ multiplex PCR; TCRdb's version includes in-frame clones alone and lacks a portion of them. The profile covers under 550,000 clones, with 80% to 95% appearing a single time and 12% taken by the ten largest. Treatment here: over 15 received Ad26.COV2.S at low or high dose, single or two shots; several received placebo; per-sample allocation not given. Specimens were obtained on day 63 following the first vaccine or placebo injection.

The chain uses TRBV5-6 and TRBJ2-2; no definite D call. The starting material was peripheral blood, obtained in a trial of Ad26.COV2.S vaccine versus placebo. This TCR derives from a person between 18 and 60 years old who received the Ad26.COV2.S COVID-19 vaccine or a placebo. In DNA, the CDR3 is TGTGCCAGCAGCTTCTGGGTTTCGGAAACCGGGGAGCTGTTTTTT. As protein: CASSFWVSETGELFF. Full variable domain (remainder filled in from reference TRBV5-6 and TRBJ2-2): DAGVTQSPTHLIKTRGQQVTLRCSPKSGHDTVSWYQQALGQGPQFIFQYYEEEERQRGNFPDRFSGHQFPNYSSELNVNALLLGDSALYLCASSFWVSETGELFFGEGSRLTVL.